The 31 T cell receptor beta chains reported below all come from one sample, sequenced in a study of control samples from healthy donors and cancer patients. Assay: immunoSEQ multiplex PCR; the TCRdb copy retains only in-frame clones and omits some. The sample holds about 220,000 clones; around 94% are singletons and the top ten take about 1.6%. The sequenced sample consisted of blood. The receptor source for this set is a man aged 45 to 65 in good health.

This clone was seen a handful of times. The CDR3 DNA is TGTGCCAGCAGTGAAGCGCGCGACAGAAATTCACCCCTCCACTTT. This gives the protein CASSEARDRNSPLHF. This rearrangement joins TRBV2 to TRBJ1-6, with D possibly TRBD1 on 5 matching bases. V lost 0 bases and J 7 bases, leaving 10 bases between the germline ends. Germline CDR1 is SNHLY and CDR2 is FYNNEI. This CDR3 has 15 amino acids.

This clone was picked up one time. J is TRBJ2-1 and V is TRBV6-6, with D perhaps matching TRBD2 (5 bases). CDR1 is MNHNY and CDR2 is SVGAGI in the germline V gene (reference sequence). Trimming removed 6 bases from V and 9 bases from J, with 9 bases in between. This CDR3 region has 11 residues. CDR3: CASSHEGEQFF. CDR3 in DNA: TGTGCCAGCAGCCACGAGGGTGAGCAGTTCTTC.

The V call is TRBV4-2, the J call TRBJ1-1; maybe TRBD1 (6 bases). Trimming removed 1 base at V and 1 base at J, with 16 bases between. Germline lookup yields CDR1 LGHNA and CDR2 YNFKEQ. The CDR3 sequence is 17 residues long. The CDR3 region is CASSQAGVGTTNTEAFF. The CDR3 DNA sequence: TGTGCCAGCAGCCAAGCAGGGGTCGGCACAACGAACACTGAAGCTTTCTTT.

This clone was detected once. The J gene is TRBJ1-2, the V gene TRBV11-3; D gene uncertain. Germline V gene lookup returns CDR1 SGHNT and CDR2 YENEEA. V was shortened by 2 bases and J by 8 bases, with 12 bases between the two germline ends. There are 13 residues in the CDR3. The CDR3 region has the DNA TGTGCCAGCAGCTTACGAGGAGGGAGAGGCTACACCTTC. Translated: CASSLRGGRGYTF.

The chain combines TRBV12-5 with TRBJ2-3; weak D call: TRBD2 (6 bases). The germline gives CDR1 LGHNT, CDR2 FRNRAP. The ends were cut back, 2 bases at V and 1 base at J, with 10 bases in the middle. The CDR3 has 15 amino acids. For the CDR3, the DNA is TGTGCTAGTGGTTTGAACGGGGGACGCACAGATACGCAGTATTTT. Translating gives CASGLNGGRTDTQYF. The whole variable domain, remainder taken from reference TRBV12-5 and TRBJ2-3, is DARVTQTPRHKVTEMGQEVTMRCQPILGHNTVFWYRQTMMQGLELLAYFRNRAPLDDSGMPKDRFSAEMPDATLATLKIQPSEPRDSAVYFCASGLNGGRTDTQYFGPGTRLTVL.

CDR3 bases: TGTGCCAGCAGCCAAAGCTCGGGGGATTCACCCCTCCACTTT. Its protein product is CASSQSSGDSPLHF. V gene TRBV3-1 (or the pseudogene TRBV3-2) combines with J gene TRBJ1-6, with D perhaps matching TRBD1 (5 bases). V was clipped by 2 bases and J by 8 bases, with 10 bases between them. The germline V gene has CDR1 LGHDT and CDR2 YNNKEL (reference sequence). CDR3 size: 14 residues.

The J gene is TRBJ1-6, the V gene TRBV27, with 8 bases aligning to TRBD1. This CDR3 spans 19 amino acids. Trimming at V came to 2 bases and at J to 0 bases, leaving 9 bases not matched to a gene. The V gene's germline CDR1 is MNHEY and CDR2 SMNVEV (reference sequence). This CDR3 is CASSLSSGGGSSYNSPLHF. As DNA, the CDR3 is TGTGCCAGCAGTTTAAGTTCAGGGGGCGGGAGCTCCTATAATTCACCCCTCCACTTT.

In its sample, this clone was seen once. J is TRBJ1-3 and V is TRBV13, with D possibly matching TRBD1 (6 bases). CDR1 is PRHDT, CDR2 FYEKMQ, per germline (reference sequence). This CDR3 spans 16 amino acids. V lost 1 base and J lost 3, with 13 bases in between. The CDR3 DNA reads as TGTGCCAGCAGCTTAGTGGCGGGGGCAAATGGAAACACCATATATTTT. It encodes CASSLVAGANGNTIYF.

CDR3 DNA sequence: TGTGCCAGCAGTTCAAGGGGACAGGGGCTTTTCCACGAGCAGTACTTC. It yields the protein CASSSRGQGLFHEQYF. This chain joins TRBV6-6 and TRBJ2-7, with 10 bases lining up with TRBD1. Trimming at V came to 4 bases and at J to 5 bases, leaving 11 bases not matched to a gene. Germline CDR1 MNHNY, CDR2 SVGAGI (reference sequence). The CDR3 loop spans 16 amino acids.

This clone was seen once. V and J are TRBV9 and TRBJ1-6; no definite D call. The V end lost 2 bases, the J end lost 3 bases, and 9 bases lay between the germline ends. The germline V gene has CDR1 SGDLS and CDR2 YYNGEE. The CDR3 runs 15 residues. The DNA for the CDR3 is TGTGCCAGCAGCGTTACCGGGAACTATAATTCACCCCTCCACTTT. Translation: CASSVTGNYNSPLHF.

The chain recombines TRBV28 with TRBJ1-1, with a possible D match to TRBD1 (5 bases). In germline, CDR1 is MDHEN, CDR2 SYDVKM. The CDR3 has 13 amino acids. The germline V and J ends were trimmed by 5 bases and 1 base, with 8 bases remaining between them. The CDR3 region is CASSLDRNTEAFF. CDR3 bases: TGTGCCAGCAGTCTTGACAGGAACACTGAAGCTTTCTTT.

CDR3 sequence reads: CASSSGGPTDTQYF. In DNA form, the CDR3 reads TGTGCCAGCAGTAGCGGGGGGCCCACAGATACGCAGTATTTT. The chain employs TRBV9 and TRBJ2-3; 10 bases map to TRBD2. The CDR3 covers 14 residues. From germline, CDR1 is SGDLS and CDR2 YYNGEE. V gave up 5 bases and J gave up 2 bases; unmatched junction bases: 2.

The gene calls are TRBV5-1 and TRBJ1-1; unclear D gene. Germline V gene data show CDR1 as SGHRS and CDR2 as YFSETQ. This CDR3 has 13 residues. Trimming took 2 bases from V and 6 from J, leaving 11 bases between them. CDR3 region: CASSFQVGAEAFF. The CDR3 DNA reads as TGCGCCAGCAGCTTTCAAGTGGGCGCTGAAGCTTTCTTT.

The V call is TRBV5-4, the J call TRBJ2-3; D is ambiguous. Trimming took off 2 bases at V and 1 base at J, with 11 bases between the two ends. Per the germline V gene, CDR1 is SGHNT and CDR2 is YYREEE (reference sequence). The CDR3 has 15 residues. The CDR3 loop reads CASSFGVMGTDTQYF. Here the CDR3 DNA reads TGTGCCAGCAGCTTTGGAGTGATGGGCACAGATACGCAGTATTTT.

This clone occurred once. This sequence joins TRBV14 and TRBJ1-6; D remains ambiguous. The CDR3 has 13 residues. Germline CDR1 reads SGHDN; CDR2 reads FVKESK. V lost 0 bases and J lost 10, with 7 bases in between. The CDR3, as DNA: TGTGCCAGCAGCCAAGACTGGAGATCACCCCTCCACTTT. Its protein product is CASSQDWRSPLHF.

The chain uses TRBV21-1 and TRBJ2-7; the table's D call, TRBD2, has no DNA check behind it. TRBV21-1 is reported as a pseudogene. The CDR3 loop spans 13 amino acids. The CDR3 loop reads CASSKGDYYEQYV. The CDR3 nucleotides read TGTGCCAGCAGCAAGGGGGACTACTACGAGCAGTACGTC.

The chain is built from TRBV7-8 and TRBJ1-1; 9 bases match TRBD1. Germline assignment: CDR1 SGHVS and CDR2 FQNEAQ. V lost 5 bases and J lost 1; bases outside the gene matches: 8. The CDR3 runs to 16 residues. In nucleotides, the CDR3 is TGTGCCAGCAGCATCGGACAGGGGCGGTGGAACACTGAAGCTTTCTTT. Translated, it gives CASSIGQGRWNTEAFF.

The chain couples TRBV6-5 to TRBJ2-7; a weak D match, TRBD1 (5 bases). The CDR3 covers 15 residues. V was pared by 6 bases and J by 2 bases, with 17 bases between. Germline CDR1 reads MNHEY; CDR2 reads SVGAGI. This CDR3 is CASRGALTKPYEQYF. The CDR3 coding sequence is TGTGCCAGCAGAGGGGCACTAACTAAACCCTACGAGCAGTACTTC.

The chain carries TRBV28 and TRBJ1-1; D remains unclear. The germline V gene has CDR1 MDHEN and CDR2 SYDVKM. CDR3 length equals 15 residues. Trimming stripped 1 base from V and 0 bases from J, with 9 bases between. Here the CDR3 DNA reads TGTGCCAGCAGTTTATTTCGGGAGATGAACACTGAAGCTTTCTTT. Encoded protein: CASSLFREMNTEAFF.

This sequence joins TRBV3-1 (or the pseudogene TRBV3-2) and TRBJ2-1, with 9 bases fitting TRBD2. The junction had 3 bases not matched to a gene; V was cut back by 1 base and J by 5 bases. Germline lookup yields CDR1 LGHDT and CDR2 YNNKEL (reference sequence). This CDR3 has 15 amino acids. CDR3 loop: CASSQGASGDNEQFF. CDR3 coding DNA: TGTGCCAGCAGCCAAGGGGCTAGCGGGGACAATGAGCAGTTCTTC.

The chain links TRBV7-9 to TRBJ1-4; 7 bases agree with TRBD1. Trimming cost V 2 bases and J 8 bases; bases outside gene matches: 8. In germline, CDR1 is SEHNR, CDR2 FQNEAQ (reference sequence). This CDR3 comprises 15 residues. The CDR3 coding sequence is TGTGCCAGCAGCTTAAAGGGGGCAGCGGGGGAAAAACTGTTTTTT. Translation gives CASSLKGAAGEKLFF. Looking up the rest from reference TRBV7-9 and TRBJ1-4 gives the full variable domain: DTGVSQNPRHKITKRGQNVTFRCDPISEHNRLYWYRQTLGQGPEFLTYFQNEAQLEKSRLLSDRFSAERPKGSFSTLEIQRTEQGDSAMYLCASSLKGAAGEKLFFGSGTQLSVL.

The V and J genes are TRBV28 and TRBJ1-5; no clear D gene. The CDR3 runs 17 residues. Germline V CDR1 and CDR2: MDHEN, SYDVKM. Trimming pared 3 bases from V and 1 base from J, leaving 16 bases between. The DNA for the CDR3 is TGTGCCAGCAGTTTTGTCTTGGGCACAGCGAGCAATCAGCCCCAGCATTTT. This translates into CASSFVLGTASNQPQHF.

The chain combines TRBV6-6 with TRBJ2-3; 8 nucleotides agree with TRBD2. With V trimmed by 6 bases and J by 5 bases, 10 bases remained unmatched. Germline CDR1 MNHNY, CDR2 SVGAGI (reference sequence). The CDR3 is 15 amino acids. This CDR3 reads CASRSRTGGIDTQYF. The CDR3 DNA is TGTGCCAGCAGATCGAGGACGGGGGGGATAGATACGCAGTATTTT.

The rearrangement uses TRBV7-3 and TRBJ1-3; D gene ambiguous. From germline, CDR1 is SGHTA and CDR2 FQGTGA. The ends were cut back, 2 bases at V and 0 bases at J, with 5 bases in the middle. The CDR3 has 14 amino acids. The CDR3 coding sequence is TGTGCCAGCAGCTTAGAAAGCTCTGGAAACACCATATATTTT. Protein sequence: CASSLESSGNTIYF.

The CDR3 region has the DNA TGTGCCAGCAGTCCACCACTAGCGGGGGTCTCAGATACGCAGTATTTT. This encodes CASSPPLAGVSDTQYF. This chain connects TRBV27 to TRBJ2-3; 11 bases match TRBD2. Germline lookup yields CDR1 MNHEY and CDR2 SMNVEV (reference sequence). This CDR3 is built from 16 residues. Trimming cost V 5 bases and J 4 bases; bases outside gene matches: 8.

The gene calls are TRBV5-1 and TRBJ2-5; 7 bases agree with TRBD2. Germline CDR1 SGHRS, CDR2 YFSETQ. Losses at the gene ends were 4 bases for V and 4 bases for J; bases not matched to a gene: 7. The CDR3 contains 14 residues. The CDR3 coding sequence is TGCGCCAGCAGCGCCGGGACGGGAGGAGAGACCCAGTACTTC. Translated: CASSAGTGGETQYF.

The rearrangement links TRBV6-6 to TRBJ1-1, with no clear D. This CDR3 spans 14 amino acids. The ends were cut back, 5 bases at V and 4 bases at J, with 14 bases in the middle. The germline V gene has CDR1 MNHNY and CDR2 SVGAGI (reference sequence). CDR3 bases: TGTGCCAGCAGTCAATTCAAGAAAGGCACTGAAGCTTTCTTT. This encodes CASSQFKKGTEAFF.

V and J are TRBV18 and TRBJ1-1, with 8 bases lining up with TRBD1. Germline loops: CDR1 KGHSH, CDR2 LQKENI. This CDR3 is built from 13 residues. J lost 5 bases, V lost 3 bases, and 2 bases had no gene match. The CDR3, as DNA: TGTGCCAGCTCACCGGACAGGGAGACTGAAGCTTTCTTT. This encodes CASSPDRETEAFF.

The chain uses TRBV19 and TRBJ1-4, with D possibly matching TRBD1 (5 bases). Germline loops: CDR1 LNHDA, CDR2 SQIVND (reference sequence). The CDR3 has 14 residues. Trimming left V 4 bases short and J 15 bases short, with 21 bases between. The CDR3 protein is CASSTTGTQNRLFF. CDR3 DNA: TGTGCCAGTAGTACCACCGGGACCCAGAACCGCTTGTTTTTT.

The chain links TRBV2 to TRBJ1-5; 8 bases map to TRBD1. The CDR3 runs to 14 residues. The trim removed 6 bases at V and 5 bases at J, leaving 6 bases unmatched. Germline-derived CDR1 and CDR2 are SNHLY and FYNNEI. CDR3 protein: CASRDGQGDQPQHF. The CDR3 nucleotides read TGTGCCAGCAGGGATGGACAGGGTGATCAGCCCCAGCATTTT.

V gene TRBV7-9 combines with J gene TRBJ1-4; no definite D call. The germline V gene has CDR1 SEHNR and CDR2 FQNEAQ (reference sequence). The CDR3 contains 19 residues. Trimming stripped 2 bases from V and 0 bases from J, with 19 bases between. The CDR3, as DNA: TGTGCCAGCAGCTTAAGTACAGCCGATCTTCTTGCAACTAATGAAAAACTGTTTTTT. The encoded protein is CASSLSTADLLATNEKLFF.